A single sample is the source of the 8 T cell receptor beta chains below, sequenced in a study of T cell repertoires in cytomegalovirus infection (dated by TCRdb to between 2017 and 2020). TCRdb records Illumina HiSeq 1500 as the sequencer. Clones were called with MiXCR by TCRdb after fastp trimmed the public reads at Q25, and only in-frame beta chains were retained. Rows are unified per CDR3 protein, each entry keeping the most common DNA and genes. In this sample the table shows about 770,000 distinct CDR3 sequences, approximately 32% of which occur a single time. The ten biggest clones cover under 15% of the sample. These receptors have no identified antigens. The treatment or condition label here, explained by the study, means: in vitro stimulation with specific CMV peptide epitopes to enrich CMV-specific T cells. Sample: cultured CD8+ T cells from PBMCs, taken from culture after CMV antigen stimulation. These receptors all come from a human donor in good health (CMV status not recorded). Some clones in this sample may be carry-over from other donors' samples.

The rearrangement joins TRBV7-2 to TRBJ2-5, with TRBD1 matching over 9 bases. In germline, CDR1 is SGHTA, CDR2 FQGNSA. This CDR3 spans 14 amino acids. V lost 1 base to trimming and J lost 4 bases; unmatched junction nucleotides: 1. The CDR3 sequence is CASSLGTGAETQYF. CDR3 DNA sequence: TGTGCCAGCAGCTTAGGGACAGGGGCAGAGACCCAGTACTTC.

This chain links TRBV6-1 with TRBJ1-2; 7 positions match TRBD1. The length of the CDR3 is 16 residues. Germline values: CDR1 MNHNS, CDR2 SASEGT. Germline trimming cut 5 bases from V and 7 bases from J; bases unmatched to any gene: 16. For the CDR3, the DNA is TGTGCCAGCAGTCGAGGGGACAGCGCACCTCGGGTTGGCTACACCTTC. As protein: CASSRGDSAPRVGYTF.

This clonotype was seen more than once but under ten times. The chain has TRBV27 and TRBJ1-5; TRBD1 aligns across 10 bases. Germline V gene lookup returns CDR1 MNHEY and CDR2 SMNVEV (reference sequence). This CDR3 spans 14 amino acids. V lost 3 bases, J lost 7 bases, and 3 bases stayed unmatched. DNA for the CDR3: TGTGCCAGCAGTTTCGGGACAGGGGAACAGCCCCAGCATTTT. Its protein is CASSFGTGEQPQHF.

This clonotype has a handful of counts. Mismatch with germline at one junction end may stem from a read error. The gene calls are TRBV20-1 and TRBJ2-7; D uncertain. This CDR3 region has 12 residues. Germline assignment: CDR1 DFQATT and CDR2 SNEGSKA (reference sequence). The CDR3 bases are TGCAGTGCCCCGAACCCCTCCGACGAGCAGTACTTC. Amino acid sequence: CSAPNPSDEQYF.

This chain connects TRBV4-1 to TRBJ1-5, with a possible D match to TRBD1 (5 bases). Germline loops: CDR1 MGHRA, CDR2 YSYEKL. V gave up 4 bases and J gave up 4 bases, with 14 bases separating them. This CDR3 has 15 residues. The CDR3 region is CASSLDNRINQPQHF. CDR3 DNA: TGCGCCAGCAGCCTGGACAACAGGATTAATCAGCCCCAGCATTTT.

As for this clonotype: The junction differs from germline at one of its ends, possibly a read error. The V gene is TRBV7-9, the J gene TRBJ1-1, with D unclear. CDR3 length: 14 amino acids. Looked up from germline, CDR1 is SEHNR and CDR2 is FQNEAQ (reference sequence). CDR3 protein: CASSPLRGGTGAFF. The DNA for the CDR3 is TGTGCCAGCAGCCCCCTACGGGGAGGCACTGGAGCTTTCTTT.

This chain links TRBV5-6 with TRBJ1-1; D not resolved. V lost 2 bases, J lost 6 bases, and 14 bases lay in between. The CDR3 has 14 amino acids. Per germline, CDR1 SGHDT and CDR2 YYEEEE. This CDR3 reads CASSFRFLQAEAFF. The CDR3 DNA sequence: TGTGCCAGCAGCTTCAGGTTTCTCCAGGCTGAAGCTTTCTTT.

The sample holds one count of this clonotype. CDR3: CASSYRTSGSSGNTIYF. The CDR3, as DNA: TGTGCCAGCAGTTACCGTACTTCGGGTAGCTCTGGAAACACCATATATTTT. The V call is TRBV6-8, the J call TRBJ1-3; D not resolved. This CDR3 has 17 residues. Germline-derived CDR1 and CDR2 are MNHGY and SAAAGT. V lost 2 bases and J lost 0, with 14 bases in between.